One TCR beta chain is described in this entry. As yet, its antigen is unknown. Using immunoSEQ multiplex PCR, the repertoire was profiled, and TCRdb retains in-frame clones only, with some absent. The table has around 13,000 clones, roughly 83% seen once. This specimen belongs to a study of T cell clonotyping in hematopoietic cell transplantation. This CDR3 region has 12 residues. Germline V gene lookup returns CDR1 SGHRS and CDR2 YFSETQ. V dropped 2 bases and J dropped 5 bases, with 7 bases sitting between them. Samples: about 28 days before transplant, then days 30, 100 and 180 after. Findings and caveats of the study: CD4 and CD8 repertoire contributions could not be separated without sorting. Pathologically expanded recipient clonotypes increased progressively from day 30 to day 180 as diversity fell.

The sequence was collected from a female patient aged 35-55 years who had an allogeneic stem cell transplant from a related donor, so T cells may come from the graft donor. Some clones in this sample may be carry-over from other donors' samples. V gene TRBV5-1 combines with J gene TRBJ1-2; D unclear. The material sequenced was PBMCs, taken 100 days after allogeneic stem cell transplant. The CDR3 region has the DNA TGCGCCAGCAGCTTAGCTGGGTATGGCTACACCTTC. This codes for CASSLAGYGYTF. Supplemented by reference TRBV5-1 and TRBJ1-2, the full variable domain reads KAGVTQTPRYLIKTRGQQVTLSCSPISGHRSVSWYQQTPGQGLQFLFEYFSETQRNKGNFPGRFSGRQFSNSRSEMNVSTLELGDSALYLCASSLAGYGYTFGSGTRLTVV.